This T cell receptor beta chain was observed in a study of CD8 T cells in Susac syndrome. Multiple sclerosis controls were treatment-naive patients with stable or active relapsing-remitting disease. TEMRA cells were FACS-enriched, unlike CD8+ and CD4+ T cells, which were negatively isolated. From germline, CDR1 is SEHNR and CDR2 FQNEAQ (reference sequence). Trimming pared 7 bases from V and 7 bases from J, leaving 14 bases between. This CDR3 comprises 13 residues. RNA was extracted with the RNeasy kit, and a quantity of roughly 0.45 to 1 ug was reverse transcribed using random hexamers. Multiplex immunoSEQ PCR targeted 54 Vbeta and 13 Jbeta TCR beta segments. Using its own MiXCR run on the immunoSEQ multiplex PCR reads, TCRdb lists one record per CDR3 protein. The sample shows about 150,000 distinct CDR3 sequences, 95% of them seen only once.

The receptor was derived from a human donor with multiple sclerosis. The chain employs TRBV7-9 and TRBJ1-5; no reliable D call. What was sequenced was CD8+ T cells from PBMCs. CDR3 in DNA: TGTGCCAGCACCCTATCCAACGAACAGCCCCAGCATTTT. Translating it yields CASTLSNEQPQHF. The full variable domain, rest sourced from reference TRBV7-9 and TRBJ1-5, is DTGVSQNPRHKITKRGQNVTFRCDPISEHNRLYWYRQTLGQGPEFLTYFQNEAQLEKSRLLSDRFSAERPKGSFSTLEIQRTEQGDSAMYLCASTLSNEQPQHFGDGTRLSIL.